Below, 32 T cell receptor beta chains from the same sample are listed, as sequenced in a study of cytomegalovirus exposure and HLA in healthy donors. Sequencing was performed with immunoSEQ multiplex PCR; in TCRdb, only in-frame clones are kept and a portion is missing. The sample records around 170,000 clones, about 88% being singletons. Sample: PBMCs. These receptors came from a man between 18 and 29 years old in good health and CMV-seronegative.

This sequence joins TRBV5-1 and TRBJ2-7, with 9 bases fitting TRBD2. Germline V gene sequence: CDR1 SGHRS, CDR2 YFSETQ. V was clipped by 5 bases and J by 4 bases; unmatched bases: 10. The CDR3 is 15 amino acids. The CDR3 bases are TGCGCCAGCAGTCCCGGGGCTAGCGGGAAGTACGAGCAGTACTTC. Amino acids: CASSPGASGKYEQYF. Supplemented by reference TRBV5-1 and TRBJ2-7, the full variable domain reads KAGVTQTPRYLIKTRGQQVTLSCSPISGHRSVSWYQQTPGQGLQFLFEYFSETQRNKGNFPGRFSGRQFSNSRSEMNVSTLELGDSALYLCASSPGASGKYEQYFGPGTRLTVT.

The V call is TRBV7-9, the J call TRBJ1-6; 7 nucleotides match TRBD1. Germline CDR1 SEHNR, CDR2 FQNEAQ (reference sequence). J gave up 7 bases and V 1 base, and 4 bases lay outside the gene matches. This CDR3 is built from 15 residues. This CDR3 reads CASSLVGQLNSPLHF. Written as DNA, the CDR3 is TGTGCCAGCAGCTTAGTGGGACAGTTGAATTCACCCCTCCACTTT.

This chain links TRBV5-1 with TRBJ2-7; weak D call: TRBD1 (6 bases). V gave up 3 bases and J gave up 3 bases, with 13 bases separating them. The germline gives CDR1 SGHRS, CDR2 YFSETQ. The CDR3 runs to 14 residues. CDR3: CASSWGPLGYEQYV. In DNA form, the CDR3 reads TGCGCCAGCAGCTGGGGGCCCCTCGGCTACGAGCAGTACGTC.

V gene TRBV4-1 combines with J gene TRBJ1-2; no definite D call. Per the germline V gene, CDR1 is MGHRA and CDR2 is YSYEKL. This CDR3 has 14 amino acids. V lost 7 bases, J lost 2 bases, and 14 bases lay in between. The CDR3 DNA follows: TGCGCCAGCAACCACCCGGGTCTCAACTATGGCTACACCTTC. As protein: CASNHPGLNYGYTF.

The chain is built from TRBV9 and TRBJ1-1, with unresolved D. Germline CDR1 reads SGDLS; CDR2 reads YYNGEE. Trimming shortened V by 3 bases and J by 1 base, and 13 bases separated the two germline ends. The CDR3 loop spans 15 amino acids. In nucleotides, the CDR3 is TGTGCCAGCAGCGCCGTCATAGGAGGGAACACTGAAGCTTTCTTT. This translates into CASSAVIGGNTEAFF. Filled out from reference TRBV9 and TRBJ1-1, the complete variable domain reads DSGVTQTPKHLITATGQRVTLRCSPRSGDLSVYWYQQSLDQGLQFLIQYYNGEERAKGNILERFSAQQFPDLHSELNLSSLELGDSALYFCASSAVIGGNTEAFFGQGTRLTVV.

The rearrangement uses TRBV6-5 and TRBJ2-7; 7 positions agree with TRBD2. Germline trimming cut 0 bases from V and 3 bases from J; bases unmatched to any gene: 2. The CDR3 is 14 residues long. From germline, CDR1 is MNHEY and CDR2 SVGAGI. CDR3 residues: CASSYSKRDYEQYF. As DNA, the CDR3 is TGTGCCAGCAGTTACTCGAAGCGGGACTACGAGCAGTACTTC.

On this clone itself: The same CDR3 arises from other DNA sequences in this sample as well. The CDR3: CASSLELGGTGELFF. In DNA, the CDR3 is TGCGCCAGCAGCTTGGAGCTAGGCGGCACCGGGGAGCTGTTTTTT. The chain combines TRBV5-1 with TRBJ2-2; D uncertain. This CDR3 has 15 residues. V was clipped by 0 bases and J by 4 bases, with 10 bases between them. The germline CDR1 and CDR2 sequences are SGHRS and YFSETQ.

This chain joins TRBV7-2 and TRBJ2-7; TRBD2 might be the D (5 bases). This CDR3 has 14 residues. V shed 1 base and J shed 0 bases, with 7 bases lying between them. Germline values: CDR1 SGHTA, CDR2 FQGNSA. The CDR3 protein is CASSLGAASYEQYF. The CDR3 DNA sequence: TGTGCCAGCAGCTTAGGAGCGGCCTCCTACGAGCAGTACTTC. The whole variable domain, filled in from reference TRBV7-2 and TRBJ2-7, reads GAGVSQSPSNKVTEKGKDVELRCDPISGHTALYWYRQSLGQGLEFLIYFQGNSAPDKSGLPSDRFSAERTGGSVSTLTIQRTQQEDSAVYLCASSLGAASYEQYFGPGTRLTVT.

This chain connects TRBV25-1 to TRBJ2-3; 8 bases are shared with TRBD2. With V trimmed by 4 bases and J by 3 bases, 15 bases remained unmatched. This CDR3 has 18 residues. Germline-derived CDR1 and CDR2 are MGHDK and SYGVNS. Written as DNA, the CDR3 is TGTGCCAGCAGTGCCAAGGACGGAGCGGGAGAACGGACAGATACGCAGTATTTT. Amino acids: CASSAKDGAGERTDTQYF.

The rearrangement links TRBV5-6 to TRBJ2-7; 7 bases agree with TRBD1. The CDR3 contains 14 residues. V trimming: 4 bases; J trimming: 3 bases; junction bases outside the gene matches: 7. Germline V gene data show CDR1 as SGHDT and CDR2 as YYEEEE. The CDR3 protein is CASSPGTVIYEQYV. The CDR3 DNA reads TGTGCCAGCAGCCCGGGGACAGTTATCTACGAGCAGTACGTC.

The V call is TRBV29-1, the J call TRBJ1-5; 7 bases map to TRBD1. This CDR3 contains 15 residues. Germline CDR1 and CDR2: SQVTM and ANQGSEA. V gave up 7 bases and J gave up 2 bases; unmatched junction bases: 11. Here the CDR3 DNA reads TGCAGCGCTATGACAGGGAGCGCGGGCAATCAGCCCCAGCATTTT. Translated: CSAMTGSAGNQPQHF.

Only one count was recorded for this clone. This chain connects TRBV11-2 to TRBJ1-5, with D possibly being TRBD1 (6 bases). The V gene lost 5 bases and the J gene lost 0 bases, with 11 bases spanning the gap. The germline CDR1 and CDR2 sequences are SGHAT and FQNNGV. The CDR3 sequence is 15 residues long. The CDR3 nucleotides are TGTGCCAGCAGCCCGGACAGTTATAGCAATCAGCCCCAGCATTTT. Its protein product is CASSPDSYSNQPQHF. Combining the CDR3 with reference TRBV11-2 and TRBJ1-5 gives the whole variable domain EAGVAQSPRYKIIEKRQSVAFWCNPISGHATLYWYQQILGQGPKLLIQFQNNGVVDDSQLPKDRFSAERLKGVDSTLKIQPAKLEDSAVYLCASSPDSYSNQPQHFGDGTRLSIL.

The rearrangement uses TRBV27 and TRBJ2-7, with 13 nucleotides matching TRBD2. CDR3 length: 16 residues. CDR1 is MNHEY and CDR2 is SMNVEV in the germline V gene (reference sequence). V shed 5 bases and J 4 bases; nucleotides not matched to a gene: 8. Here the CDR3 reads CASSPLAGGPHYEQYF. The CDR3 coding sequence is TGTGCCAGCAGTCCACTAGCGGGAGGGCCTCATTACGAGCAGTACTTC.

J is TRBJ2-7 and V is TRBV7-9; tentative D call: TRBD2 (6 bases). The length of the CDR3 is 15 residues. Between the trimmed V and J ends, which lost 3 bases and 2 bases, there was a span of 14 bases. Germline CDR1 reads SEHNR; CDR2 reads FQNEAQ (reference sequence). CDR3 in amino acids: CASSFGSTATYEQYF. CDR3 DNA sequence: TGTGCCAGCAGCTTCGGGAGCACAGCCACCTACGAGCAGTACTTC.

This chain's CDR3 is CSALGAGGLGNEQFF. DNA of the CDR3: TGCAGCGCCCTGGGGGCGGGAGGGTTAGGCAATGAGCAGTTCTTC. The V and J genes are TRBV29-1 and TRBJ2-1; 9 bases align to TRBD2. The length of the CDR3 is 15 residues. Germline V lookup: CDR1 SQVTM, CDR2 ANQGSEA. V was clipped by 7 bases and J by 6 bases; unmatched bases: 13.

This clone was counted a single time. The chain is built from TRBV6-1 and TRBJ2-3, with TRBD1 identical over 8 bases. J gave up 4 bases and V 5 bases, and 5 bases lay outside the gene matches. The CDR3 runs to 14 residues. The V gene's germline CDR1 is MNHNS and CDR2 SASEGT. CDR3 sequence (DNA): TGTGCCAGCAGTATGACAGGGGTTCCAGATACGCAGTATTTT. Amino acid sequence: CASSMTGVPDTQYF.

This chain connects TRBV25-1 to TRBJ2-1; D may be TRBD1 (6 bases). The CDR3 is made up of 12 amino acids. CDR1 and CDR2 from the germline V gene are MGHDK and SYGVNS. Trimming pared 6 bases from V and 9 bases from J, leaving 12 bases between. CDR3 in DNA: TGTGCCAGCAGCAACAGGGTGGGTGAGCAGTTCTTC. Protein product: CASSNRVGEQFF.

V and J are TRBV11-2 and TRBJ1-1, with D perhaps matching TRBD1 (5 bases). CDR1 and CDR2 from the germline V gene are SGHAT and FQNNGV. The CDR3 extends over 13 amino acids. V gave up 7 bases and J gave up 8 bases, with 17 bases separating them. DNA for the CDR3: TGTGCCAGCACCTCGTTGCGGGGGATGGAAGCTTTCTTT. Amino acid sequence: CASTSLRGMEAFF.

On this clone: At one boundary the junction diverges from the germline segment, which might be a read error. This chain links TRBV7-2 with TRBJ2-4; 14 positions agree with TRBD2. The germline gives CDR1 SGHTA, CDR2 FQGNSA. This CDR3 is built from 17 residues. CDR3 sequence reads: CASSLETSGRAINIQYF. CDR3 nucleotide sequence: TGTGCCAGCAGCTTAGAGACTAGCGGGAGGGCCATAAACATTCAGTACTTC.

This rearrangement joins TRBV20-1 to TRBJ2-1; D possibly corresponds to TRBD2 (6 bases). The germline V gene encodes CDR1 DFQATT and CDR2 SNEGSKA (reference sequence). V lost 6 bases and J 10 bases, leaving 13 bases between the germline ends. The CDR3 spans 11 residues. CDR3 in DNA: TGCAGTGCCGCGGGACCCTCGGAGCAGTTCTTC. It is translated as CSAAGPSEQFF.

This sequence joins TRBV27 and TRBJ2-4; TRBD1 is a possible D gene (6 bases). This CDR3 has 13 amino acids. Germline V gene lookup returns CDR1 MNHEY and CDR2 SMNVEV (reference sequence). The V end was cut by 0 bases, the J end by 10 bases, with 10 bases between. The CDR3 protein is CASSLSAGVIQYF. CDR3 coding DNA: TGTGCCAGCAGTTTATCGGCAGGGGTAATTCAGTACTTC.

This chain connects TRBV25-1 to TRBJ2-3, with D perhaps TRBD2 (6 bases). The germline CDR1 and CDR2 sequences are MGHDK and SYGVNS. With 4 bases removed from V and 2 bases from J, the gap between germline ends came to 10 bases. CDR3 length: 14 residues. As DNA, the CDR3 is TGTGCCAGCAGTGGAGCGGGCTTCACAGATACGCAGTATTTT. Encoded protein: CASSGAGFTDTQYF.

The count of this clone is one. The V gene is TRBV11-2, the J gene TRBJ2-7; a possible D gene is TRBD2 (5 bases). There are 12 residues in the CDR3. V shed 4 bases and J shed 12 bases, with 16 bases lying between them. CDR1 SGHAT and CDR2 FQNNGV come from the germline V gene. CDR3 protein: CASSSTGWSSYF. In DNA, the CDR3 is TGTGCCAGCAGCTCCACGGGGTGGTCTTCGTACTTC.

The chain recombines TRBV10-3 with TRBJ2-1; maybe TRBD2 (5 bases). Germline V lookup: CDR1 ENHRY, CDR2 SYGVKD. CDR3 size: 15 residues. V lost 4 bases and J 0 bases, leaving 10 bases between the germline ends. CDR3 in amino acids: CAISGTASSYNEQFF. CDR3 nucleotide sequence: TGTGCCATCAGTGGGACTGCCAGCTCCTACAATGAGCAGTTCTTC.

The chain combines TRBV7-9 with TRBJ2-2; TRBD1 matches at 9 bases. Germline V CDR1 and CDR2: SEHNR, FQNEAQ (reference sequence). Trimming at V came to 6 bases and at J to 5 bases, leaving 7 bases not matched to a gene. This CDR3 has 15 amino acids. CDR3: CASSSRQGGTGELFF. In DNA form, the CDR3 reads TGTGCCAGCAGTTCCCGACAGGGGGGTACCGGGGAGCTGTTTTTT.

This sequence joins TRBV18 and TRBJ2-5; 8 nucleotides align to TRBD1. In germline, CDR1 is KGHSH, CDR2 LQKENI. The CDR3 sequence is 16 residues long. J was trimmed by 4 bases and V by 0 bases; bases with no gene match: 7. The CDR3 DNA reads TGTGCCAGCTCACCACCGGCAGGGGGCGCAGGAGAGACCCAGTACTTC. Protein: CASSPPAGGAGETQYF.

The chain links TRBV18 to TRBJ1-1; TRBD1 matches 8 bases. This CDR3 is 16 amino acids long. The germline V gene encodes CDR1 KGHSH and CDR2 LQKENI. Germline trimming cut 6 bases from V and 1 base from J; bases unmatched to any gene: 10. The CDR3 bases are TGTGCCAGCTCCCGCACATTAACAGGGGGGAACACTGAAGCTTTCTTT. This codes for CASSRTLTGGNTEAFF. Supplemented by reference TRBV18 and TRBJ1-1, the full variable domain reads NAGVMQNPRHLVRRRGQEARLRCSPMKGHSHVYWYRQLPEEGLKFMVYLQKENIIDESGMPKERFSAEFPKEGPSILRIQQVVRGDSAAYFCASSRTLTGGNTEAFFGQGTRLTVV.

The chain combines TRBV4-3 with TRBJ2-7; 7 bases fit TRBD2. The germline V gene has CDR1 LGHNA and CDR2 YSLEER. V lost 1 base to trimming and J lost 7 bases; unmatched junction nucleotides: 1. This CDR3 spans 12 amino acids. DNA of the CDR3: TGCGCCAGCAGCCAAGTGGGGGGGGAGCAGTACTTC. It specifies CASSQVGGEQYF.

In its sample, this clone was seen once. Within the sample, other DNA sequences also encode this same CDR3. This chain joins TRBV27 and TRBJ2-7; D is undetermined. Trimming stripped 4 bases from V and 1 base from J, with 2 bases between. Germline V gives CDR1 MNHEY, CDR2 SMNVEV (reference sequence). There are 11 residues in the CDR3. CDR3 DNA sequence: TGTGCCAGCAGTTCATCCTACGAGCAGTACTTC. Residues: CASSSSYEQYF.

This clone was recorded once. The CDR3 DNA is TGTGCCAGCGCATCGGCGGGACAGTTTCATACAGATACGCAGTATTTT. Translated: CASASAGQFHTDTQYF. V usage is TRBV25-1 and J usage is TRBJ2-3; a possible D gene is TRBD1 (7 bases). The CDR3 totals 16 residues. The germline gives CDR1 MGHDK, CDR2 SYGVNS. The V gene lost 8 bases and the J gene lost 3 bases, with 21 bases spanning the gap.

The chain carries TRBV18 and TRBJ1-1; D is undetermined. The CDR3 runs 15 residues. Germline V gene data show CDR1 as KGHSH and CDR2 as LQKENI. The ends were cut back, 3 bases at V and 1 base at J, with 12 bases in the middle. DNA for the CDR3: TGTGCCAGCTCACCCGCAACACCTCCGAACACTGAAGCTTTCTTT. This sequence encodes CASSPATPPNTEAFF.

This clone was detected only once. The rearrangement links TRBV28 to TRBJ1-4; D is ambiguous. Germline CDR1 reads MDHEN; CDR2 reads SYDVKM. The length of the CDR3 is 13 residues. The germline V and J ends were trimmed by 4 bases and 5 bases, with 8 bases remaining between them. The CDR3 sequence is CASSSAGNEKLFF. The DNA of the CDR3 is TGTGCCAGCAGTTCAGCGGGAAATGAAAAACTGTTTTTT. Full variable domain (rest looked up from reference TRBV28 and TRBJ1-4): DVKVTQSSRYLVKRTGEKVFLECVQDMDHENMFWYRQDPGLGLRLIYFSYDVKMKEKGDIPEGYSVSREKKERFSLILESASTNQTSMYLCASSSAGNEKLFFGSGTQLSVL.